Listed below are T cell receptor beta chains from one sample, sequenced in a study of shared T cell receptors in the human thymus. Clones were sequenced by immunoSEQ multiplex PCR, and TCRdb holds only the in-frame ones, with some missing. The sample includes hundreds of thousands of clones, around nine tenths of them seen just once. These data also formed part of another study, on human thymus T cells.

Sequenced material: thymocytes. The receptors originated from a boy younger than two with a congenital heart defect. The conserved cysteine and the conserved F or W are not part of the CDR3 here. The D gene is left open where the match is weak. Size tells how often a clone was seen (once, few, many) or the class of an expanded clone, and some rows leave it out.

.	TRBV27	TRBD2	ASGLSGNSGTDTQY
.	TRBV2	TRBD2	ASSPLVAGGFSYEQY
.	TRBV10-3	TRBD1	AIRRGRAAYEQY
.	TRBV11-3	.	ASSCPLGAAYEQY
.	TRBV5-6	TRBD1	ASSGNRGRKETQY
.	TRBV7-2	.	ASSPVAYEQY
.	TRBV4-3	TRBD1	ASSPGTGDYIYGYT
.	TRBV4-2	TRBD2	ASSQGGRVTGELF
.	TRBV19	TRBD1	ASSGTGDTEAF
.	TRBV6-5	.	ASSPRGGDYGYT
.	TRBV5-1	TRBD2	ASSDGAGGYEQY
.	TRBV7-9	TRBD1	ASSHRDRVPYEQY
.	TRBV30	.	AWNPSPSNQPQH
.	TRBV11-2	TRBD2	ASSLPASGPTYEQY
.	TRBV7-6	TRBD2	ASSPEGRENRETQY
.	TRBV10-1	TRBD1	ASRKQGNTEAF
.	TRBV29-1	TRBD2	SVDSPGLAGASEQY
.	TRBV5-6	.	ASSLVREVKNIQY
.	TRBV7-9	.	ASSLRLSYEQY
.	TRBV7-3	TRBD1	ASSLTVELGQGTLNSGANVLT
.	TRBV5-6	TRBD1	ASTAQGQGSCKELF
.	TRBV7-2	TRBD2	ATRAGGLTDTQY
.	TRBV5-1	.	ASSPATVQTRTDTQY
.	TRBV18	.	ASSLPGAGELF
.	TRBV29-1	.	SADNEQF
.	TRBV30	TRBD2	AWRRVSSGVGGETQY
.	TRBV9	TRBD1	ASSVGPGQGASQY
.	TRBV29-1	.	SVWRQPRETQY
.	TRBV19	TRBD1	ASISTGSLTEAF
.	TRBV11-3	.	ASSLLASSATNTGELF
.	TRBV5-6	.	ASSLLQGSRETQY
.	TRBV10-1	TRBD1	ASRDRGPGELF
.	TRBV19	.	ASSLRGAKTEAF
.	TRBV5-6	TRBD1	ASSSRGPVYEQY
.	TRBV28	.	ASSTHLDREGVGEQY
.	TRBV15	.	ATSRASGEKLF
.	TRBV7-3	TRBD1	ASSSTLRTGMRRQPQH
once	TRBV12-5	.	ASGFVPAAGWGEQY
.	TRBV4-2	.	ASSQRGHDEQF
.	TRBV4-3	.	ASSQDRGREINEQF
.	TRBV10-3	TRBD2	AISESGVAGAYNEQF
.	TRBV5-1	.	ASSLVGRANYGYT
.	TRBV11-2	.	ASRREGEQY
.	TRBV5-1	.	ASSLDPGRETQY
.	TRBV4-3	TRBD1	ASSLATGGLYEQY
once	TRBV5-1	TRBD2	ASRNAGEGTDTQY
.	TRBV7-9	TRBD1	ASSYRDRNTEAF
.	TRBV7-7	TRBD2	ASSLGGQTSGIRSEQF
.	TRBV6-5	TRBD2	AISSGSDTGELF
.	TRBV19	TRBD2	ASSIGEGHSGANVLT
once	TRBV11-2	TRBD2	ASSNPSGKSYEQY
.	TRBV27	TRBD1	ASSVTGPSGANVLT
once	TRBV30	.	AFKRWDTQY
.	TRBV5-4	TRBD1	ASGGTGVSEQY
.	TRBV27	TRBD2	ASSLRAGVVTDTQY
once	TRBV6-4	.	ASRRTASSYEQY
.	TRBV30	TRBD2	ATREGTYNEQF
.	TRBV5-4	TRBD2	ASTHGREAAIIFTDTQY
once	TRBV30	.	AWSRTPGLHNEQF
.	TRBV11-3	TRBD2	ASSLGGGPTYEQY